Shown below are 4 T cell receptor beta chains from a single sample sequenced in a study of blood T cell repertoires in COVID-19. Repertoires were generated with immunoSEQ multiplex PCR, while TCRdb's copy carries only in-frame clones and drops some. The sample contains approximately 360,000 clones, over 75% of which appear only once. Sequenced input: PBMCs or T cells enriched from blood (not recorded which). The receptors originated from a woman aged 25-40 years with acute COVID-19.

The chain links TRBV19 to TRBJ2-3, with D maybe TRBD1 (5 bases). Trimming removed 7 bases at V and 2 bases at J, with 19 bases between. Germline CDR1 is LNHDA and CDR2 is SQIVND (reference sequence). The CDR3 is 16 amino acids. CDR3 coding DNA: TGTGCCAGTACCCCCCTTTCGGCAGGGCACACAGATACGCAGTATTTT. It yields the protein CASTPLSAGHTDTQYF.

This CDR3 is CASSLLRQDRQPQHF. CDR3 sequence (DNA): TGTGCCAGCAGCTTATTAAGACAGGACAGGCAGCCCCAGCATTTT. The chain links TRBV7-2 to TRBJ1-5, with 7 bases aligning to TRBD1. This CDR3 spans 15 amino acids. Per the germline V gene, CDR1 is SGHTA and CDR2 is FQGNSA. V lost 2 bases and J lost 7; bases outside the gene matches: 8.

The V gene is TRBV6-5, the J gene TRBJ2-7, with D tentatively TRBD1 (6 bases). The CDR3 is 15 amino acids. The germline CDR1 and CDR2 sequences are MNHEY and SVGAGI. V lost 7 bases and J 4 bases, leaving 20 bases between the germline ends. The DNA of the CDR3 is TGTGCCAGCACGCGACAGGACGGATGGGATTACGAGCAGTACTTC. Protein sequence: CASTRQDGWDYEQYF.

This clone has a handful of counts. This chain links TRBV19 with TRBJ2-7, with TRBD2 as a possible D gene (5 bases). The germline V gene encodes CDR1 LNHDA and CDR2 SQIVND (reference sequence). The V gene lost 6 bases and the J gene lost 5 bases, with 17 bases spanning the gap. This CDR3 region has 14 residues. CDR3 bases: TGTGCCAGTAGCTGGAGCGGAGGAGGCCACGAGCAGTACTTC. Translating it yields CASSWSGGGHEQYF.